The rows below give T cell receptor beta chains drawn from one sample of a study of CD8 T cell repertoires and HIV-1 epitope variants. Method: immunoSEQ multiplex PCR; TCRdb's copy keeps in-frame clones and lacks some. The top ten hold approximately 42% of the sample, which has 3,500 to 5,500 clones, around 67% seen once. For these receptors, no antigen is known. Material: cultured CD8+ T cells derived from PBMCs. Receptor source: a male donor with HIV. Both conserved end residues are part of each CDR3. A D gene is named only where the DNA matches it firmly. The listing skips clone size in some rows; elsewhere it reads once, few, many or a size class.

cdr3_aa	cdr3_nt	v_call	j_call	clone_size	d_call
CASREGGAYNEQFF	TGTGCCAGCAGAGAGGGCGGCGCCTACAATGAGCAGTTCTTC	TRBV11-2	TRBJ2-1	once	NA
CASSPRSTGVYGYTF	TGTGCCAGCAGTCCTAGATCGACAGGGGTCTATGGCTACACCTTC	TRBV6-5	TRBJ1-2	NA	TRBD1
CASSPLGGTDTQYF	TGTGCCAGCAGCCCTTTAGGGGGAACAGATACGCAGTATTTT	TRBV11-2	TRBJ2-3	NA	NA
CASSLQDGELFF	TGTGCCAGCAGCCTTCAGGACGGGGAGCTGTTTTTT	TRBV7-6	TRBJ2-2	NA	NA
CASSQGQGDYEQYF	TGTGCCAGCAGCCAGGGACAGGGCGACTACGAGCAGTACTTC	TRBV13	TRBJ2-7	NA	TRBD1
CASTSGDPRETQYF	TGTGCCAGCACAAGCGGGGATCCTCGGGAGACCCAGTACTTC	TRBV6-5	TRBJ2-5	few	TRBD2
CASSQDPTPGEKLFF	TGTGCCAGCAGCCAAGATCCGACACCAGGGGAAAAACTGTTTTTT	TRBV4-2	TRBJ1-4	NA	NA
CASSPTGGVNQPQHF	TGTGCCAGCAGCCCCACCGGGGGAGTCAATCAGCCCCAGCATTTT	TRBV7-9	TRBJ1-5	NA	NA
CASSELPQDLDYGYTF	TGTGCCAGCAGTGAACTTCCACAAGACCTAGACTATGGCTACACCTTC	TRBV6-1	TRBJ1-2	large	NA
CASSDGQSRSGNTIYF	TGTGCCAGCAGTGACGGACAGTCCCGCTCTGGAAACACCATATATTTT	TRBV25-1	TRBJ1-3	NA	NA
CASSVTGTSNTEAFF	TGTGCCAGCAGCGTCACAGGGACATCGAACACTGAAGCTTTCTTT	TRBV9	TRBJ1-1	NA	NA
CASSLRAGATNEKLFF	TGTGCCAGCAGCTTACGAGCGGGCGCGACTAATGAAAAACTGTTTTTT	TRBV7-9	TRBJ1-4	NA	NA
CASTVGQGSYEQYF	TGTGCCAGCACCGTTGGACAGGGAAGCTACGAGCAGTACTTC	TRBV9	TRBJ2-7	NA	TRBD1
CASSPAGVGTEAFF	TGTGCCAGCAGTCCGGCAGGGGTAGGCACTGAAGCTTTCTTT	TRBV7-3	TRBJ1-1	few	NA
CASSTRTSHYEQYF	TGTGCCAGCAGCACCCGGACTAGCCATTACGAGCAGTACTTC	TRBV13	TRBJ2-7	NA	TRBD2
CASSGGPASTDTQYF	TGTGCTTCGAGTGGGGGGCCTGCCAGCACAGATACGCAGTATTTT	TRBV28	TRBJ2-3	NA	NA
CASSLGQETQYF	TGCGCCAGCAGCTTGGGCCAAGAGACCCAGTACTTC	TRBV5-1	TRBJ2-5	NA	NA
CASSDGQGLLNTGELFF	TGTGCCAGTAGTGACGGACAGGGGCTTTTGAACACCGGGGAGCTGTTTTTT	TRBV19	TRBJ2-2	NA	TRBD1
CASSDATSGGSDTQYF	TGTGCCAGCAGTGACGCGACTAGCGGGGGGTCAGATACGCAGTATTTT	TRBV6-4	TRBJ2-3	once	TRBD2
CASSKPLGLYTF	TGTGCCAGCAGCAAACCCCTGGGCTTATACACCTTC	TRBV21-1	TRBJ1-2	NA	NA
CASATEGTGALYNEQFF	TGTGCTAGTGCCACGGAGGGGACAGGGGCATTATACAATGAGCAGTTCTTC	TRBV12-5	TRBJ2-1	few	TRBD1
CASSQDPAGMTYEQYF	TGCGCCAGCAGCCAAGATCCCGCAGGGATGACCTACGAGCAGTACTTC	TRBV4-3	TRBJ2-7	NA	NA
CAWSVRTGGLTGELFF	TGTGCCTGGAGTGTACGGACTGGGGGCCTCACCGGGGAGCTGTTTTTT	TRBV30	TRBJ2-2	NA	NA
CASMPYPREGGTYGYTF	TGTGCCAGCATGCCGTACCCACGGGAGGGAGGGACCTATGGCTACACCTTC	TRBV27	TRBJ1-2	NA	NA
CASSQDLAGYQPQHF	TGCGCCAGCAGCCAAGATCTTGCAGGGTATCAGCCCCAGCATTTT	TRBV4-3	TRBJ1-5	NA	NA
CASSSTGLASHNEQFF	TGTGCCAGCAGTTCTACGGGACTAGCTTCACACAATGAGCAGTTCTTC	TRBV27	TRBJ2-1	NA	TRBD2
CASSPFETGEENYGYTF	TGTGCCAGCAGTCCTTTTGAGACAGGAGAAGAGAACTATGGCTACACCTTC	TRBV2	TRBJ1-2	NA	NA
CASSFHGEEQFF	TGCGCCAGCAGCTTCCACGGTGAGGAGCAGTTCTTC	TRBV5-1	TRBJ2-1	NA	NA
CASSQDYLDREGSGELFF	TGCGCCAGCAGCCAAGATTACTTGGACAGGGAGGGGTCCGGGGAGCTGTTTTTT	TRBV4-3	TRBJ2-2	NA	NA
CSVEDQLMGRDEQFF	TGCAGCGTTGAAGATCAGTTGATGGGGCGGGATGAGCAGTTCTTC	TRBV29-1	TRBJ2-1	NA	NA
CASSQDPGGYNSPLHF	TGCGCCAGCAGCCAAGATCCGGGGGGGTATAATTCACCCCTCCACTTT	TRBV4-3	TRBJ1-6	NA	NA
CASSLGQYLREQYF	TGTGCCAGCAGCTTGGGACAGTACCTTCGTGAGCAGTACTTC	TRBV5-8	TRBJ2-7	NA	NA